This T cell receptor beta chain was documented in a study of blood T cell repertoires in COVID-19. Study at large: From the United States, Italy and Spain came samples of acute and convalescent COVID-19.

As processed by the authors: For nucleated cells, counts were estimated from reference gene primer amplification. Libraries were prepared by immunoSEQ multiplex PCR; TCRdb keeps only in-frame clonotypes and omits some of them. The V and J calls and the clone size are those of that table, but D and trimming were determined from the DNA. The sample holds approximately 71,000 clones, roughly 82% seen once. Germline loops: CDR1 MDHEN, CDR2 SYDVKM. J lost 4 bases, V lost 1 base, and 7 bases had no gene match. The CDR3 has 19 amino acids. This chain joins TRBV28 and TRBJ2-6, with 13 positions matching TRBD2. The receptor was isolated from a woman aged 80 or over with acute or convalescent COVID-19. The sequencing sample was made of peripheral blood. CDR3 residues: CASSLSGLAGVSGANVLTF. CDR3 DNA: TGTGCCAGCAGTTTATCCGGACTAGCGGGAGTTTCGGGGGCCAACGTCCTGACTTTC.